The 29 T cell receptor beta chains below all came from one sample that was sequenced in a study of response to subunit inactivated influenza vaccine. TCRdb ran MiXCR on the RT-PCR reads and lists one entry per CDR3 protein. The data show hundreds of thousands of distinct CDR3 sequences, with roughly 9.7% seen just once and about 12% held by the top ten. The source material was PBMCs from blood, sampled roughly 6 weeks after vaccination. These TCRs come from a man aged 45-60 years who received an inactivated influenza vaccine.

This clonotype was found a few times. The CDR3 nucleotides are TGTGCCACCAGCAGAGATTCCACAGGGTTCGAGCAGTACTTC. Protein: CATSRDSTGFEQYF. The chain carries TRBV15 and TRBJ2-7; perhaps TRBD1 as D (6 bases). The CDR3 runs 14 residues. Germline loops: CDR1 LNHNV, CDR2 YYDKDF (reference sequence). Between the trimmed V and J ends, which lost 0 bases and 6 bases, there was a span of 12 bases.

The rearrangement links TRBV9 to TRBJ2-3, with 7 positions matching TRBD2. Looked up from germline, CDR1 is SGDLS and CDR2 is YYNGEE. V gave up 0 bases and J gave up 3 bases; unmatched junction bases: 10. The CDR3 extends over 17 amino acids. CDR3 sequence reads: CASSVATGGKGTDTQYF. The CDR3 region has the DNA TGTGCCAGCAGCGTAGCTACCGGGGGGAAGGGGACAGATACGCAGTATTTT.

The genes are TRBV29-1 and TRBJ1-2; possibly TRBD1 for D (5 bases). Deletions cut 6 bases from V and 4 bases from J, with 15 bases between. CDR3 length: 13 amino acids. Germline CDR1 reads SQVTM; CDR2 reads ANQGSEA. CDR3 DNA sequence: TGCAGCGTCACGGGGGGGTTTCGCTATGGCTACACCTTC. Its protein product is CSVTGGFRYGYTF.

DNA of the CDR3: TGTGCCAGCAGTCCGCGCGGGGGCGGGTACGAGCAGTACTTC. Translating gives CASSPRGGGYEQYF. This chain joins TRBV6-1 and TRBJ2-7, with D possibly matching TRBD2 (7 bases). Germline lookup yields CDR1 MNHNS and CDR2 SASEGT. The CDR3 is made up of 14 amino acids. Trimming left V 5 bases short and J 4 bases short, with 15 bases between.

This clonotype has just one count. This chain joins TRBV5-1 and TRBJ2-2, with 9 bases that match TRBD1. The CDR3 contains 15 residues. V shed 2 bases and J 7 bases; nucleotides not matched to a gene: 6. Per germline, CDR1 SGHRS and CDR2 YFSETQ. The CDR3 loop is CASSLGQGLHGELFF. CDR3 nucleotide sequence: TGCGCCAGCAGCTTAGGACAGGGGCTCCACGGGGAGCTGTTTTTT.

This chain links TRBV27 with TRBJ2-7; D is unclear. With 6 bases removed from V and 0 bases from J, the gap between germline ends came to 15 bases. Looked up from germline, CDR1 is MNHEY and CDR2 is SMNVEV (reference sequence). CDR3 length: 15 residues. The CDR3 DNA reads TGTGCCAGCAGGCTTGGCAGCGCCAGCTCCTACGAGCAGTACTTC. It specifies CASRLGSASSYEQYF.

V is TRBV3-1 and J is TRBJ2-6, with no clear D. The CDR3 loop spans 18 amino acids. Germline CDR1 and CDR2: LGHDT and YNNKEL (reference sequence). V was cut by 4 bases and J by 4 bases, with 20 bases left in between. Here the CDR3 DNA reads TGTGCCAGCAGCCTCACCCAGGCACAGCGCACCGGGGCCAACGTCCTGACTTTC. Amino acid sequence: CASSLTQAQRTGANVLTF.

The rearrangement joins TRBV7-2 to TRBJ2-7; D perhaps matches TRBD2 (6 bases). Germline CDR1 is SGHTA and CDR2 is FQGNSA. Deletions cut 3 bases from V and 0 bases from J, with 12 bases between. The CDR3 is 15 residues long. In DNA form, the CDR3 reads TGTGCCAGCAGCTTGATAGCGGAGAGCTCCTACGAGCAGTACTTC. Translating it yields CASSLIAESSYEQYF. Full variable domain (missing parts from reference TRBV7-2 and TRBJ2-7): GAGVSQSPSNKVTEKGKDVELRCDPISGHTALYWYRQSLGQGLEFLIYFQGNSAPDKSGLPSDRFSAERTGGSVSTLTIQRTQQEDSAVYLCASSLIAESSYEQYFGPGTRLTVT.

The chain recombines TRBV20-1 with TRBJ2-7, with 7 bases matching TRBD1. J lost 4 bases, V lost 6 bases, and 12 bases had no gene match. Germline V gene data show CDR1 as DFQATT and CDR2 as SNEGSKA (reference sequence). CDR3 length: 14 amino acids. The CDR3 loop reads CSAARTGALYEQYF. The CDR3 bases are TGCAGTGCGGCAAGGACAGGAGCCCTTTACGAGCAGTACTTC.

This rearrangement joins TRBV3-1 to TRBJ2-1; 8 bases map to TRBD2. From germline, CDR1 is LGHDT and CDR2 YNNKEL (reference sequence). CDR3 length equals 15 residues. V lost 4 bases to trimming and J lost 2 bases; unmatched junction nucleotides: 4. The CDR3 DNA reads as TGTGCCAGCAGCCTAGCGGGGATGACCTACAATGAGCAGTTCTTC. Protein product: CASSLAGMTYNEQFF.

Only a few counts were recorded for this clonotype. The J gene is TRBJ1-6, the V gene TRBV5-6; perhaps TRBD1 as D (5 bases). V lost 6 bases and J lost 9, with 16 bases in between. From germline, CDR1 is SGHDT and CDR2 YYEEEE. The CDR3 is 14 residues long. The CDR3, as DNA: TGTGCCAGCAACCCGGGACGGGGATTTTCACCCCTCCACTTT. It yields the protein CASNPGRGFSPLHF.

The J gene is TRBJ1-3, the V gene TRBV9; perhaps TRBD1 as D (5 bases). The V and J ends lost 3 bases and 4 bases respectively, with 14 bases between them. Germline CDR1 SGDLS, CDR2 YYNGEE. The CDR3 runs to 15 residues. The DNA for the CDR3 is TGTGCCAGCAGCGCAGGGAATTTTGCCGGAAACACCATATATTTT. Residues: CASSAGNFAGNTIYF.

This clonotype was seen ten or more times. The rearrangement links TRBV20-1 to TRBJ2-5; D possibly corresponds to TRBD2 (5 bases). V shed 3 bases and J shed 5 bases, with 25 bases lying between them. Germline V gene sequence: CDR1 DFQATT, CDR2 SNEGSKA (reference sequence). The CDR3 length is 17 residues. The chain's CDR3 is CSASSLTRLSRGETQYF. CDR3 DNA sequence: TGCAGTGCTAGTTCCCTCACTCGCTTGAGTCGAGGGGAGACCCAGTACTTC.

This clonotype turned up a few times. The chain recombines TRBV28 with TRBJ2-3; D unclear. CDR1 and CDR2 from the germline V gene are MDHEN and SYDVKM. The CDR3 loop spans 14 amino acids. The V end lost 6 bases, the J end lost 6 bases, and 16 bases lay between the germline ends. This CDR3 is CASRPGLPADTQYF. The CDR3 DNA follows: TGTGCCAGCAGGCCGGGCCTTCCCGCGGATACGCAGTATTTT.

Note on this clonotype: A read error may explain this, as a much larger clone is one base away. This chain links TRBV7-2 with TRBJ1-4; 9 bases line up with TRBD1. This CDR3 has 15 residues. Germline CDR1 and CDR2: SGHTA and FQGNSA. The CDR3 loop reads CAGSHRGRENEKLFF. In nucleotides, the CDR3 is TGTGCCGGCAGCCACAGGGGGCGTGAGAATGAAAAACTGTTTTTT. The entire variable domain, with the rest obtained from reference TRBV7-2 and TRBJ1-4, is as follows: GAGVSQSPSNKVTEKGKDVELRCDPISGHTALYWYRQSLGQGLEFLIYFQGNSAPDKSGLPSDRFSAERTGGSVSTLTIQRTQQEDSAVYLCAGSHRGRENEKLFFGSGTQLSVL.

This clonotype has a count of ten or more. The V gene is TRBV29-1, the J gene TRBJ2-7; D unresolved. V lost 4 bases to trimming and J lost 2 bases, with 12 bases between them. This CDR3 region has 13 residues. Germline loops: CDR1 SQVTM, CDR2 ANQGSEA. The CDR3 loop is CSVGTGSPYEQYF. CDR3 sequence (DNA): TGCAGCGTTGGGACGGGCTCCCCCTACGAGCAGTACTTC.

A few counts support this clonotype. This rearrangement joins TRBV5-6 to TRBJ1-5; D might be TRBD1 (6 bases). V lost 3 bases to trimming and J lost 3 bases, with 13 bases between them. The CDR3 runs to 15 residues. CDR1 and CDR2 from the germline V gene are SGHDT and YYEEEE. The CDR3 reads CASSWGGRNNQPQHF. For the CDR3, the DNA is TGTGCCAGCAGCTGGGGGGGCAGGAACAATCAGCCCCAGCATTTT.

This clonotype was seen a handful of times. The J gene is TRBJ2-3, the V gene TRBV11-1; TRBD2 aligns across 10 bases. J lost 4 bases, V lost 6 bases, and 19 bases had no gene match. Germline loops: CDR1 SGHAT, CDR2 FQDESV (reference sequence). The length of the CDR3 is 19 residues. CDR3 residues: CASRPRTSGVGKVADTQYF. The CDR3 region has the DNA TGTGCCAGCAGACCTAGGACTAGCGGAGTGGGGAAAGTGGCAGATACGCAGTATTTT.

This clonotype occurred a few times. The chain uses TRBV18 and TRBJ1-4, with D unresolved. Germline values: CDR1 KGHSH, CDR2 LQKENI. The V gene lost 2 bases and the J gene lost 4 bases, with 11 bases spanning the gap. The CDR3 has 15 amino acids. The CDR3 region is CASSPAGLGNEKLFF. CDR3 bases: TGTGCCAGCTCACCAGCTGGGCTCGGTAATGAAAAACTGTTTTTT.

The chain has TRBV4-3 and TRBJ2-1; D is uncertain. CDR1 LGHNA and CDR2 YSLEER come from the germline V gene. The length of the CDR3 is 16 residues. The V end was cut by 1 base, the J end by 3 bases, with 13 bases between. Here the CDR3 reads CASSQGITAGYNEQFF. CDR3 sequence (DNA): TGCGCCAGCAGCCAAGGGATCACAGCCGGCTACAATGAGCAGTTCTTC.

The chain couples TRBV2 to TRBJ2-1, with a tentative D call TRBD2 (7 bases). V was cut by 3 bases and J by 2 bases, with 14 bases left in between. This CDR3 contains 16 residues. Germline V gene data show CDR1 as SNHLY and CDR2 as FYNNEI. This chain's CDR3 is CASSESGGPTYNEQFF. The CDR3 DNA is TGTGCCAGCAGTGAGTCCGGGGGGCCTACCTACAATGAGCAGTTCTTC.

This clonotype was counted only a few times. V gene TRBV7-2 combines with J gene TRBJ2-2; 7 bases match TRBD2. Germline V lookup: CDR1 SGHTA, CDR2 FQGNSA. J was trimmed by 5 bases and V by 4 bases; bases with no gene match: 10. This CDR3 is 16 amino acids long. In DNA, the CDR3 is TGTGCCAGCAGCTCCCTTCTGGCTAGCGGAACCGGGGAGCTGTTTTTT. Its translation: CASSSLLASGTGELFF.

In this sample, this clonotype turned up many times. V usage is TRBV15 and J usage is TRBJ2-7, with D perhaps matching TRBD1 (6 bases). Trimming took off 0 bases at V and 2 bases at J, with 11 bases between the two ends. Germline V gene data show CDR1 as LNHNV and CDR2 as YYDKDF (reference sequence). CDR3 length: 15 amino acids. The CDR3 region has the DNA TGTGCCACCAGCAGAGACCGGGACACCACCTACGAGCAGTACTTC. Its translation is CATSRDRDTTYEQYF.

The gene calls are TRBV12-3 or TRBV12-4 and TRBJ2-7; tentative D call: TRBD1 (5 bases). Between the trimmed V and J ends, which lost 3 bases and 5 bases, there was a span of 14 bases. This CDR3 contains 14 residues. The CDR3 nucleotides read TGTGCCAGCAGTTTTGGGGCTAGGGAAAACGAGCAGTACTTC. Its translation: CASSFGARENEQYF.

This clonotype has just a few counts. V is TRBV29-1 and J is TRBJ2-1; D perhaps matches TRBD2 (5 bases). Germline lookup yields CDR1 SQVTM and CDR2 ANQGSEA. The CDR3 is 15 residues long. Deletions cut 3 bases from V and 0 bases from J, with 12 bases between. CDR3 residues: CSVEAGRVSYNEQFF. CDR3 DNA: TGCAGCGTTGAGGCCGGGCGGGTCTCCTACAATGAGCAGTTCTTC.

In its sample, this clonotype was seen a few times. The chain carries TRBV6-1 and TRBJ2-1; a possible D gene is TRBD2 (7 bases). The CDR3 has 15 amino acids. The V end was cut by 1 base, the J end by 7 bases, with 14 bases between. Germline values: CDR1 MNHNS, CDR2 SASEGT. CDR3 residues: CASSEGGGIMNEQFF. The CDR3 DNA sequence: TGTGCCAGCAGTGAAGGGGGGGGCATTATGAATGAGCAGTTCTTC.

The chain uses TRBV21-1 and TRBJ2-4; the table's TRBD1 call for D was not verified on the DNA. TRBV21-1 is classified as a pseudogene. The CDR3 runs 12 residues. The CDR3 sequence: CASPPGQGPQYF. The CDR3 region has the DNA TGTGCCAGCCCCCCAGGACAGGGTCCCCAGTACTTC.

The gene calls are TRBV7-6 and TRBJ2-7; the D is unclear. Germline V lookup: CDR1 SGHVS, CDR2 FNYEAQ. This CDR3 contains 14 residues. V shed 5 bases and J shed 5 bases, with 16 bases lying between them. The CDR3 coding sequence is TGTGCCAGCAGCCCCCGGACCCCGCCAAACGAGCAGTACTTC. It codes for CASSPRTPPNEQYF.

This clonotype has more than one count but fewer than ten. The chain combines TRBV6-2 or TRBV6-3 with TRBJ2-1, with TRBD1 matching over 11 bases. The J segment lost 6 bases and the V segment lost 6 bases, leaving 4 bases of the junction unmatched. CDR1 and CDR2 (germline): MNHEY, SVGEGT. The CDR3 spans 14 residues. The CDR3 nucleotides are TGTGCCAGCAGCGGACAGGGGGCCCTCAATGAGCAGTTCTTC. It yields the protein CASSGQGALNEQFF.